The 31 T cell receptor beta chains below come from one sample, sequenced in a study of cytomegalovirus exposure and HLA in healthy donors. The primer mix had 60 Vbeta and 13 Jbeta primers. Profiled with immunoSEQ multiplex PCR; TCRdb holds only in-frame clones, not every one. The sample has around 130,000 clones; about 9.4% are singletons. Sequencing was performed on PBMCs. These receptors were collected from a middle-aged woman in good health and CMV-seropositive.

The chain uses TRBV2 and TRBJ1-1; D unresolved. Germline lookup yields CDR1 SNHLY and CDR2 FYNNEI. CDR3 length: 13 residues. V lost 8 bases, J lost 1 base, and 11 bases lay in between. The CDR3 reads CASCRYSNTEAFF. The DNA for the CDR3 is TGTGCCAGCTGTCGGTACTCGAACACTGAAGCTTTCTTT.

This clone was seen only a few times. This rearrangement joins TRBV6-6 to TRBJ2-7, with D tentatively TRBD1 (5 bases). The CDR3 contains 14 residues. The V end was cut by 6 bases, the J end by 2 bases, with 14 bases between. CDR1 and CDR2 (germline): MNHNY, SVGAGI (reference sequence). CDR3 amino acids: CASRADSLTYEQYF. CDR3 DNA: TGTGCCAGCAGGGCCGACAGTCTTACCTACGAGCAGTACTTC.

The chain joins TRBV14 to TRBJ2-5; 9 bases are shared with TRBD1. The CDR3 consists of 19 residues. The trim removed 0 bases at V and 2 bases at J, leaving 13 bases unmatched. Germline CDR1 reads SGHDN; CDR2 reads FVKESK. The CDR3 sequence is CASSQEGWRDRDRQETQYF. The CDR3 nucleotides are TGTGCCAGCAGCCAAGAAGGATGGAGGGACAGGGACCGGCAAGAGACCCAGTACTTC.

This chain uses TRBV5-1 with TRBJ1-2, with 7 nucleotides matching TRBD1. The CDR3 sequence is 14 residues long. V shed 4 bases and J 8 bases; nucleotides not matched to a gene: 11. Germline-derived CDR1 and CDR2 are SGHRS and YFSETQ. CDR3 bases: TGCGCCAGCAGCGCCGCGACAGGGCAATGGGGCTACACCTTC. This gives the protein CASSAATGQWGYTF.

This clone showed up just a few times. The rearrangement uses TRBV4-1 and TRBJ1-1; D is perhaps TRBD1 (5 bases). V lost 4 bases and J lost 1, with 10 bases in between. Germline V CDR1 and CDR2: MGHRA, YSYEKL. The CDR3 is 14 residues long. The chain's CDR3 is CASSRTTGNTEAFF. The CDR3 DNA reads TGCGCCAGCAGCCGCACCACAGGGAACACTGAAGCTTTCTTT.

This clone was counted between two and nine times. The rearrangement joins TRBV9 to TRBJ2-1; D might be TRBD1 (6 bases). Germline loops: CDR1 SGDLS, CDR2 YYNGEE. The CDR3 runs to 16 residues. Deletions cut 0 bases from V and 4 bases from J, with 14 bases between. Here the CDR3 reads CASSVGGRGLYNEQFF. The DNA for the CDR3 is TGTGCCAGCAGCGTAGGCGGCAGGGGTCTTTACAATGAGCAGTTCTTC.

This clone has only a few counts. The gene calls are TRBV5-5 and TRBJ2-4; D uncertain. The CDR3 sequence is 12 residues long. Trimming removed 1 base from V and 8 bases from J, with 7 bases in between. The germline V gene encodes CDR1 SGHKS and CDR2 YYEKEE (reference sequence). The CDR3 coding sequence is TGTGCCAGCAGCTTGAGGCAGGACATTCAGTACTTC. This codes for CASSLRQDIQYF.

This clone was counted a few times. The V call is TRBV27, the J call TRBJ1-2; D is perhaps TRBD1 (6 bases). Germline CDR1 reads MNHEY; CDR2 reads SMNVEV (reference sequence). V was trimmed by 1 base and J by 8 bases, leaving 23 bases between them. This CDR3 region has 17 residues. The CDR3 is CASSLWGHQGKPLGYTF. The CDR3, as DNA: TGTGCCAGCAGTTTATGGGGGCATCAGGGCAAACCCCTCGGCTACACCTTC.

This clone appeared a few times. V and J are TRBV5-1 and TRBJ2-5; weak D call: TRBD1 (6 bases). The CDR3 is made up of 15 amino acids. In germline, CDR1 is SGHRS, CDR2 YFSETQ. V was cut by 5 bases and J by 1 base, with 15 bases left in between. The CDR3 bases are TGCGCCAGCAGTCTAACTGGACAGACCCAAGAGACCCAGTACTTC. This translates into CASSLTGQTQETQYF.

The chain employs TRBV12-2 and TRBJ1-2; the D call in the table, TRBD1, was not verified against the DNA. TRBV12-2 is tagged as a pseudogene. The CDR3 is made up of 16 amino acids. CDR3 nucleotides: TGTGCAAGTCGCTTCCCCCCACGACAGGGCCCCTATGGCTACACCTTC. The encoded protein is CASRFPPRQGPYGYTF.

This CDR3 reads CASSRSGTGNTEAFF. The CDR3 DNA reads TGCGCCAGCAGCAGATCCGGGACAGGGAACACTGAAGCTTTCTTT. The chain links TRBV5-1 to TRBJ1-1; 8 nucleotides match TRBD1. Germline trimming cut 4 bases from V and 1 base from J; bases unmatched to any gene: 6. In germline, CDR1 is SGHRS, CDR2 YFSETQ. The CDR3 covers 15 residues.

The chain uses TRBV27 and TRBJ2-1, with 9 bases lining up with TRBD2. The trim removed 2 bases at V and 7 bases at J, leaving 6 bases unmatched. CDR1 is MNHEY and CDR2 is SMNVEV in the germline V gene (reference sequence). The length of the CDR3 is 15 residues. CDR3 region: CASSLSGGILNEQFF. CDR3 in DNA: TGTGCCAGCAGTTTAAGCGGGGGGATCCTAAATGAGCAGTTCTTC.

This clone was counted only a few times. This chain uses TRBV4-1 with TRBJ1-5; D gene uncertain. There are 14 residues in the CDR3. The germline gives CDR1 MGHRA, CDR2 YSYEKL. V lost 1 base and J 1 base, leaving 5 bases between the germline ends. The CDR3 coding sequence is TGCGCCAGCAGCCAAGCTTCGAGCAATCAGCCCCAGCATTTT. It is translated as CASSQASSNQPQHF.

The gene calls are TRBV19 and TRBJ2-2, with D tentatively TRBD1 (6 bases). The germline gives CDR1 LNHDA, CDR2 SQIVND (reference sequence). V lost 3 bases and J lost 3, with 14 bases in between. CDR3 size: 16 residues. The CDR3 DNA is TGTGCCAGTAGTATTCAGATGGGGGCAGACACCGGGGAGCTGTTTTTT. Its protein product is CASSIQMGADTGELFF.

This clone was found a few times. CDR3: CASSLTGDETQYF. In DNA form, the CDR3 reads TGTGCCAGCAGCTTGACAGGGGATGAGACCCAGTACTTC. This chain links TRBV5-4 with TRBJ2-5, with 7 bases aligning to TRBD1. This CDR3 is 13 amino acids long. In germline, CDR1 is SGHNT, CDR2 YYREEE (reference sequence). The junction had 2 bases not matched to a gene; V was cut back by 1 base and J by 5 bases.

The gene calls are TRBV7-9 and TRBJ1-1; no clear D gene. Germline V gives CDR1 SEHNR, CDR2 FQNEAQ (reference sequence). This CDR3 comprises 11 residues. Trimming took 5 bases from V and 6 from J, leaving 7 bases between them. CDR3 sequence reads: CASSHSAEAFF. CDR3 bases: TGTGCCAGCAGCCACAGTGCTGAAGCTTTCTTT.

This sequence joins TRBV25-1 and TRBJ2-3; no reliable D call. CDR3 length equals 12 residues. V was cut by 5 bases and J by 2 bases, with 5 bases left in between. CDR1 MGHDK and CDR2 SYGVNS come from the germline V gene. CDR3 nucleotides: TGTGCCAGCAGTTCCAACACAGATACGCAGTATTTT. Its translation: CASSSNTDTQYF.

Only a few counts were recorded for this clone. This rearrangement joins TRBV5-1 to TRBJ1-4, with 10 bases lining up with TRBD1. This CDR3 contains 14 residues. Losses at the gene ends were 4 bases for V and 8 bases for J; bases not matched to a gene: 5. CDR1 and CDR2 from the germline V gene are SGHRS and YFSETQ. The DNA of the CDR3 is TGCGCCAGCAGCGTGGGACAGGGGAGGGAAAAACTGTTTTTT. This encodes CASSVGQGREKLFF.

The CDR3, as DNA: TGTGCCAGTAGCGCAGGACAGGGGGCCTATCCCCCCTATAATTCACCCCTCCACTTT. Protein: CASSAGQGAYPPYNSPLHF. The chain combines TRBV19 with TRBJ1-6, with 11 bases aligning to TRBD1. Germline CDR1 and CDR2: LNHDA and SQIVND (reference sequence). The J segment lost 2 bases and the V segment lost 6 bases, leaving 12 bases of the junction unmatched. The CDR3 runs to 19 residues.

This clone was detected once. The rearrangement uses TRBV5-1 and TRBJ1-4; no clear D. Germline CDR1 is SGHRS and CDR2 is YFSETQ. The CDR3 sequence is 14 residues long. V was trimmed by 4 bases and J by 3 bases, leaving 10 bases between them. CDR3 DNA sequence: TGCGCCAGCAGCCACGGTTCGGCTAATGAAAAACTGTTTTTT. This gives the protein CASSHGSANEKLFF.

The genes are TRBV13 and TRBJ2-5; perhaps TRBD2 as D (7 bases). The J call may not be correct, given that the DNA end is closer to TRBJ2-7. This CDR3 region has 16 residues. From germline, CDR1 is PRHDT and CDR2 FYEKMQ (reference sequence). CDR3 region: CASSLRGGVGTYEQYF. The DNA for the CDR3 is TGTGCCAGCAGCTTACGAGGGGGGGTTGGCACCTACGAGCAGTACTTC.

This clone turned up a few times. The chain employs TRBV7-8 and TRBJ1-5; 7 bases are a match to TRBD1. Per the germline V gene, CDR1 is SGHVS and CDR2 is FQNEAQ. The CDR3 spans 15 residues. V was clipped by 1 base and J by 4 bases; unmatched bases: 4. CDR3: CASSLGTGGNQPQHF. CDR3 nucleotides: TGTGCCAGCAGCTTAGGGACAGGCGGGAATCAGCCCCAGCATTTT.

This clone has a handful of counts. J is TRBJ1-1 and V is TRBV11-2; TRBD1 is a possible D gene (6 bases). The germline V and J ends were trimmed by 8 bases and 0 bases, with 13 bases remaining between them. The CDR3 has 14 amino acids. Germline loops: CDR1 SGHAT, CDR2 FQNNGV. CDR3 nucleotide sequence: TGTGCCAGCGTACCGGGACACCTGAACACTGAAGCTTTCTTT. It yields the protein CASVPGHLNTEAFF.

The rearrangement links TRBV29-1 to TRBJ2-7, with a weak D call TRBD1 (6 bases). Trimming removed 6 bases from V and 4 bases from J, with 16 bases in between. Germline V gene lookup returns CDR1 SQVTM and CDR2 ANQGSEA. The CDR3 covers 13 residues. In DNA, the CDR3 is TGCAGCGTCATTCACAGGGACGGTTACGAGCAGTACTTC. The encoded protein is CSVIHRDGYEQYF.

A few counts support this clone. This rearrangement joins TRBV5-5 to TRBJ1-2; 7 nucleotides match TRBD1. The J segment lost 4 bases and the V segment lost 0 bases, leaving 3 bases of the junction unmatched. Germline CDR1 SGHKS, CDR2 YYEKEE (reference sequence). The CDR3 is 14 amino acids. CDR3 in amino acids: CASSLEAGGYGYTF. CDR3 bases: TGTGCCAGCAGCTTGGAGGCAGGGGGCTATGGCTACACCTTC.

This clone was detected a few times. The rearrangement links TRBV11-2 to TRBJ1-1; no firm D call. V was pared by 2 bases and J by 1 base, with 8 bases between. Germline V gene lookup returns CDR1 SGHAT and CDR2 FQNNGV. CDR3 size: 14 residues. As DNA, the CDR3 is TGTGCCAGCAGCTTAACCGACTGGAACACTGAAGCTTTCTTT. It specifies CASSLTDWNTEAFF.

This clone was seen a handful of times. The chain recombines TRBV15 with TRBJ2-1, with TRBD2 matching over 9 bases. Trimming cost V 1 base and J 8 bases; bases outside gene matches: 9. This CDR3 has 16 residues. Germline V lookup: CDR1 LNHNV, CDR2 YYDKDF (reference sequence). The CDR3 DNA follows: TGTGCCACCAGCAGAGGGGGTGGTCTAGCGGGGTATGAGCAGTTCTTC. This sequence encodes CATSRGGGLAGYEQFF.

The gene calls are TRBV5-6 and TRBJ2-1; D not certain. V dropped 4 bases and J dropped 6 bases, with 5 bases sitting between them. Germline V lookup: CDR1 SGHDT, CDR2 YYEEEE. CDR3 size: 11 residues. CDR3 DNA: TGTGCCAGCAGCCTCGGCAATGAGCAGTTCTTC. This translates into CASSLGNEQFF.

This clone was seen a few times. The J gene is TRBJ1-1, the V gene TRBV20-1, with a possible D match to TRBD1 (5 bases). The CDR3 consists of 10 residues. The V end was cut by 8 bases, the J end by 11 bases, with 15 bases between. The germline V gene has CDR1 DFQATT and CDR2 SNEGSKA (reference sequence). The CDR3: CSPSGEVAFF. In nucleotides, the CDR3 is TGCAGTCCATCGGGGGAGGTTGCTTTCTTT.

This chain links TRBV7-9 with TRBJ2-2; D call uncertain. The V end was cut by 1 base, the J end by 4 bases, with 10 bases between. From germline, CDR1 is SEHNR and CDR2 FQNEAQ (reference sequence). The CDR3 sequence is 15 residues long. Here the CDR3 reads CASSLVARSTGELFF. CDR3 sequence (DNA): TGTGCCAGCAGCTTAGTTGCTAGGAGCACCGGGGAGCTGTTTTTT.

The table lists this clone with a few counts. The chain combines TRBV5-1 with TRBJ2-7; 7 bases match TRBD2. After removal of 0 bases from V and 0 bases from J, the junction contained 6 bases not matched to a gene. Germline assignment: CDR1 SGHRS and CDR2 YFSETQ. The CDR3 runs to 16 residues. CDR3 sequence reads: CASSLAFGGISYEQYF. The CDR3 bases are TGCGCCAGCAGCTTGGCTTTCGGGGGGATCTCCTACGAGCAGTACTTC.